This T cell receptor (beta chain) came from a study of blood T cell repertoires in COVID-19. The data were produced by immunoSEQ multiplex PCR, yet TCRdb's version contains in-frame clones alone and is incomplete. Of 120,000 to 150,000 clones in the sample, 80% to 90% were seen once. The CDR3 consists of 20 residues. V was pared by 2 bases and J by 2 bases, with 16 bases of the junction left unmatched. Germline CDR1 LGHDT, CDR2 YNNKEL (reference sequence). This sequence was found in a woman aged 80 or over with acute or convalescent COVID-19. The chain combines TRBV3-1 (or the pseudogene TRBV3-2) with TRBJ1-3, with 9 bases that match TRBD1. Sequenced sample: peripheral blood. The CDR3 nucleotides are TGTGCCAGCAGCCAACCCCCGGGACAGGGTAGCGGCGGTACTGGAAACACCATATATTTT. This gives the protein CASSQPPGQGSGGTGNTIYF.